This T cell receptor beta chain was obtained from a study of neurological immune-mediated disorders. Regarding time point: longitudinal time-point 1 (baseline). The unsorted libraries were produced from 2 million PBMCs held at -80 C. The authors made cDNA by 5'RACE with 10-nucleotide random UMIs. From 15-18 subjects, over 180 million TCR-beta sequences were obtained in each sequencing run. From the 5' RACE reads, TCRdb called clonotypes with MiXCR, one entry per CDR3 protein. The sample records around 49,000 distinct CDR3 sequences, roughly 10% being singletons. The length of the CDR3 is 14 residues. Germline-derived CDR1 and CDR2 are SEHNR and FQNEAQ (reference sequence). Trimming shortened V by 8 bases and J by 5 bases, and 18 bases separated the two germline ends. This clonotype came up many times.

The sequencing sample was made of PBMCs. The clonotype was recovered from a woman in her thirties or forties in good health. This chain joins TRBV7-9 and TRBJ1-2; a weak D match, TRBD1 (6 bases). CDR3 sequence reads: CASLQGAPLYGYTF. The CDR3 nucleotides are TGTGCCAGCTTACAGGGCGCCCCACTTTATGGCTACACCTTC.